This T cell receptor beta chain emerged from a study of human T cells and chemical hapten exposure. Whole-study context: Throughout a study of 20 to 25 weeks, patients underwent weekly scalp administration of diphenylcyclopropenone doses.

V lost 6 bases and J 1 base, leaving 9 bases between the germline ends. The CDR3 is made up of 13 amino acids. The V gene's germline CDR1 is MNHEY and CDR2 SVGAGI. Via MiXCR, TCRdb re-called the RACE reads, giving one row per CDR3 protein. This table holds 210,000 or so distinct CDR3 sequences, about 25% found once. This clonotype was observed a handful of times. As for time point: patch test 3, about 24 weeks after DPC sensitization. Specified treatment: therapeutic diphenylcyclopropenone sensitization with weekly scalp DPC. Alopecia patients deemed DPC-suitable, aged 18 to 70, excluding pregnancy. The sequence was collected from a woman aged 40 to 50 with alopecia areata. Some clones in this sample may be carry-over from other donors' samples. Sequences were derived from whole blood, sampled in connection with sensitization to the hapten diphenylcyclopropenone (DPC). This chain connects TRBV6-5 to TRBJ1-1, with a possible D match to TRBD1 (5 bases). As DNA, the CDR3 is TGTGCCAGCAGGGGACCTAGGAACACTGAAGCTTTCTTT. Its translation is CASRGPRNTEAFF.